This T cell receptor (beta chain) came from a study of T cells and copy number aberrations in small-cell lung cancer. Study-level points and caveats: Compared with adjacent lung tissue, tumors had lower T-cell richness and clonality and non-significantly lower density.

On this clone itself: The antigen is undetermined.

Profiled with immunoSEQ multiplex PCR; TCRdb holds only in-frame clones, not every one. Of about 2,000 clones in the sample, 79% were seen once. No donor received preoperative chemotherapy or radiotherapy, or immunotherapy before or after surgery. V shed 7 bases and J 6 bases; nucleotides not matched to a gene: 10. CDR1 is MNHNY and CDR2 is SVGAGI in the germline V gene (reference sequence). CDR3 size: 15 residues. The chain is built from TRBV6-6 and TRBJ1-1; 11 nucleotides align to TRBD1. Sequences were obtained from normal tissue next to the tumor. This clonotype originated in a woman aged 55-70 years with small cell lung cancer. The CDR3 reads CASTLAPGQGAEAFF. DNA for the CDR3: TGTGCCAGCACCCTCGCCCCGGGACAGGGGGCTGAAGCTTTCTTT.